One and the same sample provided the 23 T cell receptor delta chains below, sequenced in a study of γδ T cells in repeated Plasmodium falciparum infection. Vgamma9/Vdelta2+ and Vdelta2-negative gammadelta T cells were flow-sorted from PBMC for bulk sequencing. TCRdb used CATT to re-call clones from the multiplex PCR reads. The repertoire has 70,000 to 95,000 delta-chain clones, under 1.5% of them found once; the top ten carry roughly 9.5%. The sample consisted of gamma-delta T cells from blood. Source of these receptors: a pool of human donors (malaria-infected and uninfected, not separated).

This clone was seen a few times. A read error likely explains why the TCRdb protein, taken from a much larger clone, differs from this DNA's translation at residue 14; the protein shown is translated from the DNA. The CDR3, as DNA: TGTGCTCTTGGGGGGAGGGGTTCTTTCTGGGGGATTCATTGCACCGATAAACTCATCTTT. Protein sequence: CALGGRGSFWGIHCTDKLIF. The J gene is TRDJ1, the V gene TRDV1; 9 bases agree with TRDD3. V trimming: 4 bases; J trimming: 1 base; junction bases outside the gene matches: 19. CDR3 length: 20 amino acids. Germline V gene lookup returns CDR1 TSWWSYY and CDR2 QGS.

This clone was counted between two and nine times. The protein recorded in TCRdb matches a much larger clone and deviates from this DNA's translation at residue 18, suggesting a read error; the protein here is obtained by translating the DNA. Here the V gene is TRDV1, but the J gene went uncalled; no DNA check was done on the table's D call, TRDD3. This CDR3 spans 20 amino acids. CDR1 is TSWWSYY and CDR2 is QGS in the germline V gene. CDR3 region: CALGELGRWGILRYTDKFIF. In DNA, the CDR3 is TGTGCTCTTGGGGAACTTGGAAGATGGGGGATACTTAGGTACACCGATAAATTCATCTTT.

Regarding this clone: The TCRdb protein, from a much larger clone, departs from this DNA's translation at residue 18, likely by read error; the protein shown derives from the DNA. This chain uses TRDV1 with TRDJ2, with 13 bases aligning to TRDD3. No J segment appears in TCRdb, so it was assigned here by matching the sequence to germline. Germline V lookup: CDR1 TSWWSYY, CDR2 QGS. The CDR3 is 22 residues long. The CDR3 sequence: CALGEPPFLLGDTRPLTVQLFF. In nucleotides, the CDR3 is TGTGCTCTTGGGGAACCACCCTTCCTACTGGGGGATACGCGGCCTTTGACAGTACAACTCTTCTTT.

Concerning this clone itself: The protein that TCRdb holds for this DNA derives from a much larger clone and differs from the translated DNA at residue 9, which likely indicates a read error; the protein shown here is translated from the DNA. The J gene is TRDJ1, the V gene TRDV1, with TRDD3 matching over 7 bases. No J gene was available from TCRdb, and it was assigned here by a germline match of the DNA. The V gene end was trimmed by 0 bases and the J gene end by 0 bases; junction bases not matched to a gene: 19. This CDR3 region has 21 residues. The germline gives CDR1 TSWWSYY, CDR2 QGS. This CDR3 is CALGELSFPRNWGVYTDKLIF. The CDR3 bases are TGTGCTCTTGGGGAACTCAGCTTCCCACGTAACTGGGGAGTTTACACCGATAAACTCATCTTT.

This clone was counted only a few times. The protein held in TCRdb is that of a much larger clone and does not match this DNA's translation at residue 11, likely because of a read error; the protein shown is translated from the DNA. CDR3 region: CALGELMTLACADKLIF. CDR3 nucleotides: TGTGCTCTTGGGGAACTCATGACCCTGGCGTGCGCCGATAAACTCATCTTT. The V call is TRDV1, the J call TRDJ1; D is undetermined. The J gene, left out of TCRdb, was set here by checking the DNA against germline. Germline V gene data show CDR1 as TSWWSYY and CDR2 as QGS. The CDR3 is 17 amino acids. V lost 0 bases and J 3 bases, leaving 17 bases between the germline ends.

This clone was observed a few times. TCRdb shows a much larger clone's protein in place of this DNA's translation, and the two differ at residue 7, likely through a read error; the protein shown is translated from the DNA. CDR3 sequence reads: CALGDPAFLLDIDTAFTDKLIF. The CDR3 DNA reads TGTGCTCTTGGGGACCCCGCCTTCCTACTGGATATCGATACGGCATTCACCGATAAACTCATCTTT. The chain carries TRDV1 and TRDJ1, with TRDD2 identical over 9 bases. The CDR3 sequence is 22 residues long. CDR1 and CDR2 from the germline V gene are TSWWSYY and QGS. The V and J ends lost 3 bases and 1 base, in that order; junction bases with no gene match: 24.

This clone was seen more than once but under ten times. A read error likely explains this, since a far larger clone differs by one base. The chain links TRDV1 to TRDJ1, with D possibly matching TRDD2 (6 bases). Here the J gene was assigned by germline matching of the DNA, as TCRdb has none. This CDR3 has 22 amino acids. V shed 7 bases and J shed 0 bases, with 36 bases lying between them. Looked up from germline, CDR1 is TSWWSYY and CDR2 is QGS. CDR3 bases: TGTGCTCTTGTACCCCTATCCTACGGCAGGGGGTTACTCCCATCAGACACCGATAAACTCATCTTT. It translates to CALVPLSYGRGLLPSDTDKLIF.

This clone was observed many times. Since a much larger clone is just one base distant, this may be a read error. Other nucleotide sequences in the sample specify the same CDR3. The J gene is TRDJ1, the V gene TRDV1; 8 positions match TRDD3. Germline CDR1 TSWWSYY, CDR2 QGS. The ends lost 4 bases at V and 0 bases at J; junction bases unmatched: 16. This CDR3 contains 19 residues. CDR3 coding DNA: TGTGCTCTTGGGGTACTGACTGGGGGGCGACCCGATTACACCGATAAACTCATCTTT. Amino acids: CALGVLTGGRPDYTDKLIF.

This clone was observed a handful of times. The protein held in TCRdb is that of a much larger clone and does not match this DNA's translation at residue 6, likely because of a read error; the protein shown is translated from the DNA. J is TRDJ1 and V is TRDV1, with D hard to call. TCRdb carries no J gene annotation; the J gene was assigned here by matching the DNA with germline. The CDR3 totals 18 residues. V gave up 3 bases and J gave up 0 bases, with 20 bases separating them. Per the germline V gene, CDR1 is TSWWSYY and CDR2 is QGS. CDR3 DNA: TGTGCTCTTGGGGATTCCCGGCTCTCCTCCCTATACACCGATAAACTCATCTTT. Its translation: CALGDSRLSSLYTDKLIF.

This clone was recorded many times. The chain uses TRDV1 and TRDJ1, with TRDD3 matching over 7 bases. V trimming: 2 bases; J trimming: 0 bases; junction bases outside the gene matches: 33. Germline lookup yields CDR1 TSWWSYY and CDR2 QGS. This CDR3 comprises 25 residues. The CDR3 sequence: CALGENPNRGPTWMGEWNHTDKLIF. For the CDR3, the DNA is TGTGCTCTTGGGGAAAATCCTAACCGTGGGCCTACGTGGATGGGGGAGTGGAACCACACCGATAAACTCATCTTT.

On this clone itself: A far bigger clonotype differs at one base, so this is likely a read error. The same CDR3 also results from other DNA sequences found in this sample. This rearrangement joins TRDV1 to TRDJ1, with a possible D match to TRDD2 (9 bases). TCRdb does not report a J gene; here it was assigned by matching the DNA to germline references. CDR3 length equals 27 residues. Deletions cut 0 bases from V and 1 base from J, with 45 bases between. Germline V CDR1 and CDR2: TSWWSYY, QGS. This chain's CDR3 is CALGELQIPSYVFRGGYDYRLTDKLIF. Here the CDR3 DNA reads TGTGCTCTTGGGGAACTTCAAATTCCTTCCTACGTCTTTCGAGGGGGATATGATTACCGACTCACCGATAAACTCATCTTT.

Worth noting for this clone: A much more abundant neighbour one base away suggests this may be a read error. V and J are TRDV2 and TRDJ1; 8 nucleotides align to TRDD3. TCRdb lists no J gene, so it was determined here by aligning the DNA to germline. Looked up from germline, CDR1 is GEAIGNYY and CDR2 is EKD. This CDR3 is built from 16 residues. The CDR3 DNA reads TGTGCCCGTGACACCGAAGAGATGGGGGATACCGATAAACTCATCTTT. Amino acids: CARDTEEMGDTDKLIF.

This clone was picked up a small number of times. Since a much larger clone is just one base distant, this may be a read error. The rearrangement joins TRDV1 to TRDJ2, with TRDD3 matching 9 bases. TCRdb supplies no J gene; here it was assigned by aligning the nucleotide sequence to germline. The germline CDR1 and CDR2 sequences are TSWWSYY and QGS. This CDR3 has 19 residues. The CDR3: CALGDPLGIRPHLTAQLFF. The CDR3 DNA is TGTGCTCTTGGGGATCCGCTGGGGATACGCCCTCATTTGACAGCGCAACTCTTCTTT.

This clone showed up many times. The CDR3 DNA follows: TGTGCTCTTGGGGAAACCGGTAAAGGAGGGATACGGGGACTCATCTTT. Protein product: CALGETGKGGIRGLIF. The chain uses TRDV1 and TRDJ1, with 8 nucleotides matching TRDD3. After removal of 2 bases from V and 10 bases from J, the junction contained 15 bases not matched to a gene. CDR1 and CDR2 from the germline V gene are TSWWSYY and QGS. The CDR3 consists of 16 residues.

This clone was seen many times. Different DNA sequences within this sample yield the same CDR3. The V call is TRDV2, the J call TRDJ1, with 10 bases fitting TRDD3. V gave up 2 bases and J gave up 2 bases; unmatched junction bases: 16. The CDR3 covers 19 residues. CDR1 and CDR2 from the germline V gene are GEAIGNYY and EKD. In nucleotides, the CDR3 is TGTGCCTGTGACAGATCCCCATTACACTGGGGGATGCGAACCGATAAACTCATCTTT. The encoded protein is CACDRSPLHWGMRTDKLIF.

Only a few counts were recorded for this clone. TCRdb lists the protein of a much larger clone for this DNA, which differs at residue 10, so this is likely a read error; the protein given here is translated from the DNA itself. The chain links TRDV1 to TRDJ1, with 13 bases matching TRDD3. The V gene end was trimmed by 4 bases and the J gene end by 0 bases; junction bases not matched to a gene: 23. CDR1 is TSWWSYY, CDR2 QGS, per germline. The CDR3 loop spans 23 amino acids. The CDR3 DNA reads TGTGCTCTTGGGGCACCTACAGGGCGTATGATACTGGGGGATACGGGGTACACCGATAAACTCATCTTT. This translates into CALGAPTGRMILGDTGYTDKLIF.

This clone was found many times. This clone may be a read error of a much larger clone one base away. Other DNA sequences in the sample encode the same CDR3. The chain employs TRDV1 and TRDJ1; 12 nucleotides align to TRDD3. The CDR3 is made up of 24 amino acids. With V trimmed by 6 bases and J by 3 bases, 32 bases remained unmatched. Germline CDR1 TSWWSYY, CDR2 QGS. CDR3 sequence reads: CALGDRAPPLYWGIQNLAADKLIF. The CDR3 DNA follows: TGTGCTCTTGGAGATAGGGCGCCTCCCTTGTACTGGGGGATACAAAATTTAGCAGCCGATAAACTCATCTTT.

With respect to this clone: This sequence is one base from a far larger clone and is likely a read error. The genes are TRDV1 and TRDJ1, with 7 positions matching TRDD3. The J gene was missing in TCRdb and was found by matching the end of the DNA to germline. Germline CDR1 reads TSWWSYY; CDR2 reads QGS. CDR3 length equals 15 residues. This chain's CDR3 is CALGGRGGRSDKLIF. CDR3 sequence (DNA): TGTGCCCTTGGGGGACGAGGCGGGAGGTCCGATAAACTCATCTTT.

There are a few counts of this clone. The protein TCRdb gives is from a much larger clone and does not agree with this DNA's translation at residue 16, likely a read error; the protein shown here comes from the DNA. V usage is TRDV2 and J usage is TRDJ1; 13 bases are a match to TRDD3. Germline matching of the DNA provided the J gene here, since TCRdb leaves it blank. The CDR3 contains 19 residues. The V gene's germline CDR1 is GEAIGNYY and CDR2 EKD. CDR3 DNA sequence: TGTGCCTGTGACGATTTACTGGGGGATACGCCCGCGTACACCGATGAACTCATCTTT. Its translation is CACDDLLGDTPAYTDELIF.

This clone has only a few counts. Since a far larger clone is one base different, this is likely a read error. The same CDR3 arises from other DNA sequences in this sample as well. The chain employs TRDV1 and TRDJ1; D perhaps matches TRDD2 (7 bases). V gave up 0 bases and J gave up 1 base, with 24 bases separating them. The CDR3 totals 20 residues. Germline CDR1 and CDR2: TSWWSYY and QGS. CDR3 sequence (DNA): TGTGCTCTTGGGGAACTTATTCCTACTCGGATTCTGGGGACCACCGATAAACTCATCTTT. This encodes CALGELIPTRILGTTDKLIF.

This clone was seen a handful of times. The TCRdb protein, from a much larger clone, departs from this DNA's translation at residues 10 and 14, likely by read error; the protein shown derives from the DNA. The V gene is TRDV2, the J gene TRDJ1; TRDD3 matches 7 bases. Germline CDR1 GEAIGNYY, CDR2 EKD. The CDR3 has 19 amino acids. V shed 0 bases, J shed 4 bases, and the junction held 19 bases outside the gene matches. CDR3 protein: CACDTQALGGTPYIDKLIF. The CDR3 DNA sequence: TGTGCCTGTGACACCCAAGCTCTGGGGGGTACCCCGTACATCGATAAACTCATCTTT.

A few counts support this clone. TCRdb records a much larger clone's protein for this DNA, with a difference at residue 7 that likely arises from a read error; the protein given is the translation of the DNA. The V gene is TRDV1, the J gene TRDJ1; possibly TRDD3 for D (6 bases). CDR1 is TSWWSYY and CDR2 is QGS in the germline V gene. This CDR3 comprises 15 residues. The CDR3, as DNA: TGTGCTCTTAGGGACTGGGTGATTAACACCGATAAACTCATCTTT. It specifies CALRDWVINTDKLIF.

As concerns this clone: The protein that TCRdb holds for this DNA derives from a much larger clone and differs from the translated DNA at residue 11, which likely indicates a read error; the protein shown here is translated from the DNA. CDR3 protein: CALASWGIRVAAQLFF. The CDR3 DNA reads TGTGCTCTTGCCTCCTGGGGGATACGCGTGGCAGCACAACTCTTCTTT. The J gene is TRDJ2, the V gene TRDV1; TRDD3 matches at 12 bases. Because TCRdb records no J gene, it was assigned here through a match of the DNA to germline. CDR3 size: 16 residues. V lost 7 bases to trimming and J lost 6 bases; unmatched junction nucleotides: 9. The germline CDR1 and CDR2 sequences are TSWWSYY and QGS.